These 15 T cell receptor beta chains were all obtained from the same sample, sequenced in a study of tumor and adjacent non-tumor tissue in lung cancer (dated by TCRdb to between 2018 and 2020). RNA was isolated from bulk unsorted tissue, and RNA quality was assessed with a NanoDrop ND-1000 and an Agilent 2100. Receptors were amplified or captured by multiplex PCR. Instrument used: Illumina HiSeq 2500. TCRbeta libraries were built by three rounds of nested PCR using primers (Table S4), following protocols modified from ARM-PCR. The raw public reads went through TCRdb reprocessing: fastp at Q25, MiXCR clone calling, in-frame beta chains kept. Every CDR3 protein is listed once, alongside the most common genes and DNA of its rows. The sample has 60,000 to 85,000 distinct CDR3 sequences on record, around three quarters of them singletons. The ten largest clones add up to 28% of the sample. Sequenced material: lung tumor tissue. The origin of the receptors is a man aged 55 to 70 with non-small cell lung cancer.

To note about this clonotype: One end of the junction fails to match germline, which may point to a read error. V usage is TRBV5-1 and J usage is TRBJ2-2; no definite D call. Germline CDR1 reads SGHRS; CDR2 reads YFSETQ. The CDR3 length is 16 residues. CDR3 region: CASSLHNSANTGELFF. Here the CDR3 DNA reads TGCGCCAGCAGCTTGCACAACAGCGCGAACACAGGGGAGCTGTTTTTT.

Concerning this clonotype: Relative to the germline gene, one junction end is altered; a read error may explain this. V gene TRBV5-6 combines with J gene TRBJ1-2, with TRBD1 matching over 7 bases. Germline values: CDR1 SGHDT, CDR2 YYEEEE. The CDR3 runs to 15 residues. The CDR3 loop is CVSGGATGINDGYTF. The CDR3 region has the DNA TGTGTCAGCGGCGGCGCGACAGGGATTAACGATGGCTACACCTTC.

Worth noting for this clonotype: The junction does not match germline at one end; this may be a read error. The V gene is TRBV28, the J gene TRBJ1-2; no definite D call. This CDR3 contains 14 residues. Germline V CDR1 and CDR2: MDHEN, SYDVKM. CDR3 nucleotides: TGTGCCAGCAGTTTAGCGACAAGGACCTATGGCTGCACCTTC. Its protein product is CASSLATRTYGCTF.

Of note for this clonotype: Being one base from a much bigger clone, this may be a read error. The gene calls are TRBV5-4 and TRBJ2-5, with D maybe TRBD2 (5 bases). The CDR3 is 15 residues long. In germline, CDR1 is SGHNT, CDR2 YYREEE (reference sequence). CDR3 in amino acids: CASSLARAGQETPYF. As DNA, the CDR3 is TGTGCCAGCAGCTTGGCTCGCGCGGGCCAAGAGACCCCGTACTTC.

The V and J genes are TRBV29-1 and TRBJ1-1, with D maybe TRBD1 (5 bases). The CDR3 sequence is 13 residues long. The V end lost 6 bases, the J end lost 4 bases, and 15 bases lay between the germline ends. Germline V gene sequence: CDR1 SQVTM, CDR2 ANQGSEA. CDR3 DNA sequence: TGCAGCGTCAATGGAGGGGTGAGCACTGAAGCTTTCTTT. The encoded protein is CSVNGGVSTEAFF.

This clonotype showed up many times. The V gene is TRBV28, the J gene TRBJ1-1; D possibly corresponds to TRBD1 (5 bases). Germline CDR1 reads MDHEN; CDR2 reads SYDVKM. V lost 6 bases and J 1 base, leaving 15 bases between the germline ends. The CDR3 is 15 amino acids. CDR3 DNA: TGTGCCAGCAGGTCTGCAGGCCAGGGGAACACTGAAGCTTTCTTT. Translation: CASRSAGQGNTEAFF.

The chain recombines TRBV6-5 with TRBJ1-1; D gene ambiguous. Germline-derived CDR1 and CDR2 are MNHEY and SVGAGI. V shed 0 bases and J shed 7 bases, with 15 bases lying between them. This CDR3 comprises 15 residues. The CDR3 DNA is TGTGCCAGCAGTTACTCCCGGAGGAGTGGGGTTGAAGCTTTCTTT. This sequence encodes CASSYSRRSGVEAFF.

This clonotype was detected once. Its ends do not fully match the called genes, so a read error is possible. The rearrangement links TRBV6-5 to TRBJ2-7; D remains ambiguous. Per germline, CDR1 MNHEY and CDR2 SVGAGI. The CDR3 totals 14 residues. The CDR3 sequence is CASSYERSPYEQYF. The CDR3 region has the DNA TGTGCCAGTAGTTACGAACGGAGCCCCTACGAGCAGTACTTC.

Of note for this clonotype: At one of its ends the junction is not consistent with the germline gene, which may arise from a read error. Written as DNA, the CDR3 is TGTGCCATCAGTTACTCGAGGCGGAAGACGGACGAGCACTACTTC. Translating it yields CAISYSRRKTDEHYF. The chain employs TRBV6-5 and TRBJ2-7; D gene unclear. This CDR3 is built from 15 residues. Germline V CDR1 and CDR2: MNHEY, SVGAGI.

As to this clonotype: This sequence may be a read error, since a much larger clone differs from it by one base. The missing conserved phenylalanine or tryptophan at the end of this CDR3 makes a read error likely. The V and J genes are TRBV10-3 and TRBJ2-1, with D perhaps given as TRBD1 or TRBD2 (6 bases each). Per germline, CDR1 ENHRY and CDR2 SYGVKD. The CDR3 contains 15 residues. The CDR3 sequence: CASFPGASSYNEQFL. The DNA for the CDR3 is TGTGCTTCCTTCCCGGGGGCCAGCTCCTACAATGAGCAGTTCTTA.

In this sample, this clonotype turned up a few times. A much larger clone differs from this one at a single base, so this may be a read error. This rearrangement joins TRBV11-2 to TRBJ2-7; D ambiguous. The germline V gene has CDR1 SGHAT and CDR2 FQNNGV. Trimming removed 0 bases at V and 0 bases at J, with 9 bases between. The CDR3 has 15 amino acids. As DNA, the CDR3 is TGTGCCAGCAGCTTAGACAACCTTAGCTCCTACGAGCAGTACTTC. Translated: CASSLDNLSSYEQYF.

Of note for this clonotype: One end of the junction does not line up with germline, which may come from a read error. This chain connects TRBV20-1 to TRBJ2-4, with D perhaps matching TRBD1 or TRBD2 (5 bases each). Looked up from germline, CDR1 is DFQATT and CDR2 is SNEGSKA (reference sequence). This CDR3 has 19 residues. Written as DNA, the CDR3 is TGCACTGCTGGCGGAGTGGCTAGCTTCCAAAGGGGAGCCAAAAACATTCAGTACTTC. It yields the protein CTAGGVASFQRGAKNIQYF.

On this clonotype itself: An end of the junction does not agree with germline; a read error may underlie this. The V gene is TRBV29-1, the J gene TRBJ1-1; possibly TRBD1 for D (5 bases). CDR1 and CDR2 from the germline V gene are SQVTM and ANQGSEA. CDR3 length equals 12 residues. CDR3 sequence reads: CRLKEGRTETFF. The CDR3, as DNA: TGCAGATTAAAAGAGGGGCGGACTGAAACTTTCTTT.

Concerning this clonotype itself: One junction end does not reproduce the germline sequence, and a read error may be involved. The CDR3 region has the DNA TGCAGCGTCACAGGGAGCGGTACGCAGTTTTTT. Protein: CSVTGSGTQFF. The chain is built from TRBV29-1 and TRBJ2-3, with D perhaps matching TRBD1 (6 bases). Germline V gene sequence: CDR1 SQVTM, CDR2 ANQGSEA. The CDR3 sequence is 11 residues long.

With regard to this clonotype: The junction shows a germline mismatch at one end, possibly a read error. V usage is TRBV6-1 and J usage is TRBJ2-1, with 8 bases lining up with TRBD1. The V gene's germline CDR1 is MNHNS and CDR2 SASEGT. CDR3 size: 16 residues. CDR3 amino acids: CANSEPLETGVNEQFF. CDR3 coding DNA: TGTGCCAACAGTGAGCCGCTCGAGACAGGGGTAAATGAGCAATTCTTC.